The TCR beta chain under discussion was sequenced for a study of identical twins. The CDR3 loop spans 16 amino acids. The junction had 3 bases not matched to a gene; V was cut back by 3 bases and J by 0 bases. Germline loops: CDR1 SGDLS, CDR2 YYNGEE. TCRdb passed the 5' RACE reads through MiXCR, listing each CDR3 protein once. Among under 800,000 distinct CDR3 sequences, 21% were seen once, and the ten largest hold 4.3%. The same sample was also used in a study of T cells expressing NK-cell markers.

The sample taken for sequencing was PBMCs. The receptor was isolated from a woman under 30 in good health. The rearrangement uses TRBV9 and TRBJ2-3; 11 nucleotides align to TRBD2. CDR3 bases: TGTGCCAGCAGCGGACTAGCGGGGACCAGCACAGATACGCAGTATTTT. Translated, it gives CASSGLAGTSTDTQYF.